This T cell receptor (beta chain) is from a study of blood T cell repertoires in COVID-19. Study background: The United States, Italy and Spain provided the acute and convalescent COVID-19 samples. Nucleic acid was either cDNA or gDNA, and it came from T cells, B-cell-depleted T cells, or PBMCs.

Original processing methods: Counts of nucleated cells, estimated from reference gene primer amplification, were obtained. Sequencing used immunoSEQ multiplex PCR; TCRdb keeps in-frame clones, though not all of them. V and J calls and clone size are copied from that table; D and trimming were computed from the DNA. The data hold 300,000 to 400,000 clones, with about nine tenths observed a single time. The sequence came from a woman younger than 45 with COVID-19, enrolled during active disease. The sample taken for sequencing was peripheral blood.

The CDR3 loop reads CASSSLDRGGYTEAFF. CDR3 in DNA: TGCGCCAGCAGCTCGCTAGACAGGGGAGGGTACACTGAAGCTTTCTTT. The chain recombines TRBV5-1 with TRBJ1-1, with 8 bases aligning to TRBD1. Germline V gene sequence: CDR1 SGHRS, CDR2 YFSETQ. After removal of 3 bases from V and 3 bases from J, the junction contained 10 bases not matched to a gene. The CDR3 runs to 16 residues.